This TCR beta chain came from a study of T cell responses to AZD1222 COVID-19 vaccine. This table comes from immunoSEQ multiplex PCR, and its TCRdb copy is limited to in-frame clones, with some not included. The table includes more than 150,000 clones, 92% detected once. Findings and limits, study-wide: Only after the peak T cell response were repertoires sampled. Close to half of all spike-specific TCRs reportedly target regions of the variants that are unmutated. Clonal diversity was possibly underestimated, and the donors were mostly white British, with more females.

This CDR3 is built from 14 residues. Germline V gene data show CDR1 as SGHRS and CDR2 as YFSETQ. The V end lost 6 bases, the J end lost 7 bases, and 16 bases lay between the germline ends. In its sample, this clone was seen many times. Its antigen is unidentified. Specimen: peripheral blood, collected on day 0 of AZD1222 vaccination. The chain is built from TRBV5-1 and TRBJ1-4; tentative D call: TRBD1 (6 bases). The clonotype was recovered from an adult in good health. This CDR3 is CASKFPGAPEKLFF. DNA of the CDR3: TGCGCCAGCAAATTCCCAGGGGCGCCTGAAAAACTGTTTTTT.